These 7 T cell receptor beta chains were all obtained from the same sample, sequenced in a study of Tregs in tolerant kidney transplant recipients. The method was immunoSEQ multiplex PCR; TCRdb's version includes in-frame clones alone and lacks a portion of them. Altogether more than 60,000 clones are present, approximately 85% being singletons, with the ten largest covering 2% to 2.5%. Specimen: Tregs from blood, collected before the transplant. The source is a human donor who received a combined kidney and bone marrow transplant.

This clone has more than one count but fewer than ten. The chain recombines TRBV11-1 with TRBJ1-1; weak D call: TRBD1 (5 bases). Trimming left V 1 base short and J 5 bases short, with 17 bases between. CDR1 SGHAT and CDR2 FQDESV come from the germline V gene (reference sequence). The CDR3 covers 16 residues. The CDR3 DNA is TGTGCCAGCAGCTTAGTTGCGGGGCTGATGAGGACTGAAGCTTTCTTT. It translates to CASSLVAGLMRTEAFF.

The gene calls are TRBV25-1 and TRBJ1-2; D is uncertain. The V end lost 2 bases, the J end lost 0 bases, and 10 bases lay between the germline ends. CDR3 length: 15 residues. Per germline, CDR1 MGHDK and CDR2 SYGVNS. In DNA, the CDR3 is TGTGCCAGCAGTGAAGGCGGGTGGGCTAACTATGGCTACACCTTC. Amino acids: CASSEGGWANYGYTF.

The chain couples TRBV5-1 to TRBJ1-1; 7 nucleotides line up with TRBD1. Trimming took 2 bases from V and 2 from J; bases not matched to a gene: 6. Germline values: CDR1 SGHRS, CDR2 YFSETQ. The CDR3 has 15 amino acids. This CDR3 reads CASSFDGTANTEAFF. CDR3 DNA sequence: TGCGCCAGCAGCTTCGATGGGACAGCCAACACTGAAGCTTTCTTT.

This clone occurred once. V usage is TRBV7-2 and J usage is TRBJ2-3; 8 bases match TRBD2. The CDR3 is made up of 14 amino acids. CDR1 is SGHTA, CDR2 FQGNSA, per germline. Trimming cost V 3 bases and J 5 bases; bases outside gene matches: 4. CDR3 nucleotide sequence: TGTGCCAGCAGCTTGGTCGGGGGGGGAGATACGCAGTATTTT. This translates into CASSLVGGGDTQYF.

The genes are TRBV7-9 and TRBJ2-5; D unresolved. The CDR3 covers 16 residues. Germline loops: CDR1 SEHNR, CDR2 FQNEAQ (reference sequence). The V end lost 2 bases, the J end lost 1 base, and 14 bases lay between the germline ends. In DNA form, the CDR3 reads TGTGCCAGCAGCTTACGAGGTGCAGGCCTCCAAGAGACCCAGTACTTC. This translates into CASSLRGAGLQETQYF. Looking up the rest from reference TRBV7-9 and TRBJ2-5 gives the full variable domain: DTGVSQNPRHKITKRGQNVTFRCDPISEHNRLYWYRQTLGQGPEFLTYFQNEAQLEKSRLLSDRFSAERPKGSFSTLEIQRTEQGDSAMYLCASSLRGAGLQETQYFGPGTRLLVL.

The chain combines TRBV18 with TRBJ2-2; the match to TRBD2 covers 7 bases. The CDR3 covers 15 residues. CDR1 KGHSH and CDR2 LQKENI come from the germline V gene. Unmatched junction bases numbered 2, after V lost 2 bases and J lost 2 bases. The CDR3 protein is CASSPAGLNTGELFF. Written as DNA, the CDR3 is TGTGCCAGCTCACCAGCGGGACTAAACACCGGGGAGCTGTTTTTT.

This clone has just one count. This sequence joins TRBV11-2 and TRBJ2-1, with D unclear. Germline CDR1 is SGHAT and CDR2 is FQNNGV. Trimming stripped 2 bases from V and 6 bases from J, with 17 bases between. This CDR3 has 16 amino acids. The CDR3 DNA follows: TGTGCCAGCAGCTTACTTGGCGTAGTGGGTGTCAATGAGCAGTTCTTC. Translating gives CASSLLGVVGVNEQFF.